This entry lists 11 T cell receptor beta chains sequenced from one sample in a study of blood T cell repertoires in COVID-19. This table comes from immunoSEQ multiplex PCR, and its TCRdb copy is limited to in-frame clones, with some not included. The table has around 95,000 clones, around four fifths seen once. Sequencing was performed on peripheral blood. The origin of the receptors is a woman in her 70s with acute or convalescent COVID-19.

This rearrangement joins TRBV14 to TRBJ1-2; 8 positions agree with TRBD1. V lost 4 bases and J lost 8; bases outside the gene matches: 9. Germline loops: CDR1 SGHDN, CDR2 FVKESK. The CDR3 has 14 amino acids. The CDR3 here is CASSPSGQGRGYTF. The CDR3 DNA reads as TGTGCCAGCAGCCCTAGCGGACAGGGAAGAGGCTACACCTTC.

The chain couples TRBV25-1 to TRBJ1-2; D gene ambiguous. Trimming shortened V by 7 bases and J by 5 bases, and 17 bases separated the two germline ends. The germline CDR1 and CDR2 sequences are MGHDK and SYGVNS. CDR3 length equals 14 residues. The CDR3 loop is CASTLRVESYGYTF. DNA for the CDR3: TGTGCCAGCACCCTCCGGGTCGAGTCTTATGGCTACACCTTC.

V is TRBV24-1 and J is TRBJ2-3; D unclear. Germline CDR1 is KGHDR and CDR2 is SFDVKD. V lost 4 bases and J 3 bases, leaving 7 bases between the germline ends. The length of the CDR3 is 13 residues. The CDR3 is CATSDAGTDTQYF. CDR3 nucleotides: TGTGCCACCAGTGACGCAGGAACAGATACGCAGTATTTT.

The chain links TRBV7-6 to TRBJ2-5, with TRBD1 as a possible D gene (5 bases). Trimming removed 1 base from V and 1 base from J, with 10 bases in between. Per germline, CDR1 SGHVS and CDR2 FNYEAQ. The length of the CDR3 is 15 residues. CDR3 sequence (DNA): TGTGCCAGCAGCTTAGGGGGCATAGCCCAAGAGACCCAGTACTTC. This codes for CASSLGGIAQETQYF.

This clone was seen a few times. The same CDR3 can be traced to other DNA sequences in this sample. This chain connects TRBV6-6 to TRBJ1-5; D uncertain. The V and J ends lost 0 bases and 3 bases respectively, with 6 bases between them. Germline CDR1 reads MNHNY; CDR2 reads SVGAGI (reference sequence). CDR3 length: 14 amino acids. The CDR3 region has the DNA TGTGCCAGCAGTTACTCAGAGGACAATCAGCCCCAGCATTTT. It specifies CASSYSEDNQPQHF.

The V gene is TRBV5-1, the J gene TRBJ2-1, with D possibly being TRBD2 (5 bases). Trimming cost V 7 bases and J 6 bases, with 17 bases left between them. The CDR3 is 14 amino acids. CDR1 SGHRS and CDR2 YFSETQ come from the germline V gene. The CDR3 DNA reads as TGCGCCAGCGATAAAGGGCTGAGCGGCAATGAGCAGTTCTTC. This gives the protein CASDKGLSGNEQFF.

The chain couples TRBV5-1 to TRBJ1-1, with 12 bases aligning to TRBD1. V dropped 4 bases and J dropped 4; count of bases not matched to a gene: 8. The germline V gene has CDR1 SGHRS and CDR2 YFSETQ. The CDR3 is 16 amino acids. CDR3 residues: CASSAGQGAGRTEAFF. The CDR3 coding sequence is TGCGCCAGCAGCGCGGGACAGGGGGCAGGTCGCACTGAAGCTTTCTTT. The full variable domain, with the rest looked up from reference TRBV5-1 and TRBJ1-1, is KAGVTQTPRYLIKTRGQQVTLSCSPISGHRSVSWYQQTPGQGLQFLFEYFSETQRNKGNFPGRFSGRQFSNSRSEMNVSTLELGDSALYLCASSAGQGAGRTEAFFGQGTRLTVV.

This sequence joins TRBV6-5 and TRBJ1-2, with 11 bases identical to TRBD1. The CDR3 loop spans 14 amino acids. V shed 6 bases and J 8 bases; nucleotides not matched to a gene: 8. CDR1 is MNHEY and CDR2 is SVGAGI in the germline V gene. The CDR3 protein is CASRGQGASIGYTF. The CDR3 DNA sequence: TGTGCCAGCAGAGGACAGGGGGCTTCAATCGGCTACACCTTC.

The rearrangement uses TRBV27 and TRBJ2-7; D not resolved. CDR3 length equals 15 residues. CDR1 MNHEY and CDR2 SMNVEV come from the germline V gene (reference sequence). The ends were cut back, 2 bases at V and 0 bases at J, with 11 bases in the middle. The CDR3 nucleotides are TGTGCCAGCAGTTTACCAGAGGAGAGCTCCTACGAGCAGTACTTC. Amino acid sequence: CASSLPEESSYEQYF.

The chain couples TRBV14 to TRBJ2-6, with D hard to call. Germline V gene sequence: CDR1 SGHDN, CDR2 FVKESK. The V gene lost 5 bases and the J gene lost 2 bases, with 10 bases spanning the gap. The CDR3 covers 15 residues. CDR3 nucleotides: TGTGCCAGCAGCGTCCAACTGACTGGGGCCAACGTCCTGACTTTC. This encodes CASSVQLTGANVLTF.

This chain connects TRBV6-5 to TRBJ1-1; 8 bases map to TRBD1. Trimming took 6 bases from V and 1 from J; bases not matched to a gene: 1. Germline CDR1 MNHEY, CDR2 SVGAGI. The CDR3 consists of 13 residues. CDR3 sequence: CASSDRGNTEAFF. CDR3 DNA sequence: TGTGCCAGCAGCGACAGGGGGAACACTGAAGCTTTCTTT.